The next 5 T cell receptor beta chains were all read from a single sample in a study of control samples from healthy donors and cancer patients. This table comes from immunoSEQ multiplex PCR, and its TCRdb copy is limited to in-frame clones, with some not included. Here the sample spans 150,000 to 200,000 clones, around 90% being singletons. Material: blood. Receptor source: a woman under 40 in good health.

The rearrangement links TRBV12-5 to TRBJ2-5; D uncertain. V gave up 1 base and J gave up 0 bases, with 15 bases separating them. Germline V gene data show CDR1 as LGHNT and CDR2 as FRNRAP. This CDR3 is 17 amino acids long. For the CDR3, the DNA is TGTGCTAGTGGTTTGGACCTCTCCTACAGAAACCAAGAGACCCAGTACTTC. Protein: CASGLDLSYRNQETQYF.

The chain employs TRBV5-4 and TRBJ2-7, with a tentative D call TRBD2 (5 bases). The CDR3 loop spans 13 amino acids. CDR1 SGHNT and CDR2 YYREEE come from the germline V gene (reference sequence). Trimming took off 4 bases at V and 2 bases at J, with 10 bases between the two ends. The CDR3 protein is CASSPSGPYEQYF. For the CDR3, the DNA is TGTGCCAGCAGCCCCAGCGGTCCCTACGAGCAGTACTTC. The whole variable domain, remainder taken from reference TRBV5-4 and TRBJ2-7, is ETGVTQSPTHLIKTRGQQVTLRCSSQSGHNTVSWYQQALGQGPQFIFQYYREEENGRGNFPPRFSGLQFPNYSSELNVNALELDDSALYLCASSPSGPYEQYFGPGTRLTVT.

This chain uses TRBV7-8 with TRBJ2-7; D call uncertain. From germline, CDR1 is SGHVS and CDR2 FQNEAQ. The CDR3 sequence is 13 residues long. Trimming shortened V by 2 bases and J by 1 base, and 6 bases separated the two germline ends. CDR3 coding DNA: TGTGCCAGCAGCTTACTAGAATCCTACGAGCAGTACTTC. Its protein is CASSLLESYEQYF.

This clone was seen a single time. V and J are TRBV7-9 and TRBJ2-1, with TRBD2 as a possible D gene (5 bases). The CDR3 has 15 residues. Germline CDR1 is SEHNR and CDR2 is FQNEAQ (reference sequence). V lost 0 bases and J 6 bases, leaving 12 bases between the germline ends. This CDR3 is CASSLAWTPANEQFF. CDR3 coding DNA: TGTGCCAGCAGCTTAGCATGGACTCCGGCCAATGAGCAGTTCTTC.

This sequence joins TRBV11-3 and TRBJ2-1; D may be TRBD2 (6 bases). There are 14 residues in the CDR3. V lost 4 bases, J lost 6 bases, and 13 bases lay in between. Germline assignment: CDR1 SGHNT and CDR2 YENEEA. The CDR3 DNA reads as TGTGCCAGCAGCTCCGGGAGTCCGGGCAATGAGCAGTTCTTC. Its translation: CASSSGSPGNEQFF.